The 27 T cell receptor beta chains below come from one sample, sequenced in a study of T cell changes during pregnancy in multiple sclerosis. Produced via immunoSEQ multiplex PCR; TCRdb's table is partial and in-frame only. This sample has more than 90,000 clones, with around 92% found just once. This specimen consisted of peripheral blood, obtained after pregnancy. The receptors were gathered from a female donor with multiple sclerosis, enrolled in a pregnancy study.

The table lists this clone with a count of one. J is TRBJ2-2 and V is TRBV5-6, with a weak D call TRBD2 (7 bases). This CDR3 is 15 amino acids long. V was cut by 2 bases and J by 7 bases, with 15 bases left in between. Germline V gene data show CDR1 as SGHDT and CDR2 as YYEEEE. CDR3 sequence: CASSFRGGFRGELFF. The CDR3 nucleotides are TGTGCCAGCAGCTTCAGGGGAGGGTTCCGCGGGGAGCTGTTTTTT.

This clone was detected only a few times. This chain connects TRBV7-2 to TRBJ1-5; perhaps TRBD1 as D (6 bases). Trimming stripped 1 base from V and 7 bases from J, with 14 bases between. Germline-derived CDR1 and CDR2 are SGHTA and FQGNSA. The CDR3 extends over 15 amino acids. The chain's CDR3 is CASSLEAGVRQPQHF. The CDR3 DNA is TGTGCCAGCAGCTTAGAGGCAGGGGTAAGGCAGCCCCAGCATTTT.

The CDR3 nucleotides are TGTGCCAGCAGCTTAGAGGGACGGGACTTTGTACACAATGAGCAGTTCTTC. Encoded protein: CASSLEGRDFVHNEQFF. V and J are TRBV7-2 and TRBJ2-1; the D gene is possibly TRBD2 (6 bases). V was clipped by 1 base and J by 5 bases, with 18 bases between them. CDR1 is SGHTA and CDR2 is FQGNSA in the germline V gene. The CDR3 spans 17 residues.

V gene TRBV11-2 combines with J gene TRBJ1-1; 11 bases map to TRBD1. Germline values: CDR1 SGHAT, CDR2 FQNNGV. V was clipped by 2 bases and J by 6 bases; unmatched bases: 2. This CDR3 spans 14 amino acids. The CDR3: CASSLPGQGAEAFF. Here the CDR3 DNA reads TGTGCCAGCAGCTTACCGGGACAGGGGGCTGAAGCTTTCTTT.

For this clone: This CDR3 is also generated by other DNA sequences in the sample. The gene calls are TRBV7-2 and TRBJ2-5; D is possibly TRBD2 (6 bases). Germline loops: CDR1 SGHTA, CDR2 FQGNSA. The CDR3 has 13 residues. V lost 3 bases and J lost 4, with 9 bases in between. CDR3 nucleotide sequence: TGTGCCAGCAGCTTCGGGGGAGGAGAGACCCAGTACTTC. It yields the protein CASSFGGGETQYF.

In its sample, this clone was seen a few times. The chain has TRBV27 and TRBJ1-2; 9 bases fit TRBD1. V was clipped by 5 bases and J by 4 bases; unmatched bases: 8. The CDR3 extends over 15 amino acids. Germline CDR1 and CDR2: MNHEY and SMNVEV (reference sequence). CDR3 residues: CASSPGTGTGYGYTF. The CDR3 nucleotides are TGTGCCAGCAGTCCCGGGACAGGGACTGGCTATGGCTACACCTTC.

The rearrangement uses TRBV6-6 and TRBJ1-1; TRBD1 might be the D (6 bases). CDR1 and CDR2 (germline): MNHNY, SVGAGI (reference sequence). This CDR3 has 16 residues. Trimming cost V 2 bases and J 0 bases, with 13 bases left between them. This CDR3 reads CASSYVGGRMNTEAFF. The CDR3, as DNA: TGTGCCAGCAGTTACGTGGGGGGGCGGATGAACACTGAAGCTTTCTTT.

This sequence joins TRBV27 and TRBJ1-2; TRBD1 is a possible D gene (5 bases). This CDR3 has 14 amino acids. The germline V gene encodes CDR1 MNHEY and CDR2 SMNVEV (reference sequence). V dropped 2 bases and J dropped 5 bases, with 12 bases sitting between them. The CDR3 DNA reads TGTGCCAGCAGTTTAAGTCGGGGGGGGTATGGCTACACCTTC. It yields the protein CASSLSRGGYGYTF.

The chain carries TRBV4-2 and TRBJ2-3; D remains ambiguous. The V end was cut by 4 bases, the J end by 5 bases, with 4 bases between. The CDR3 loop spans 11 amino acids. Germline V CDR1 and CDR2: LGHNA, YNFKEQ. CDR3 in amino acids: CASSRKDTQYF. CDR3 nucleotide sequence: TGTGCCAGCAGCCGTAAAGATACGCAGTATTTT.

The CDR3 sequence: CASSPEGAYYEQYF. CDR3 bases: TGTGCCAGCAGCCCGGAGGGCGCTTACTACGAGCAGTACTTC. V usage is TRBV11-1 and J usage is TRBJ2-7, with a tentative D call TRBD2 (6 bases). The CDR3 runs to 14 residues. The germline V gene encodes CDR1 SGHAT and CDR2 FQDESV (reference sequence). The ends were cut back, 5 bases at V and 3 bases at J, with 14 bases in the middle.

V is TRBV5-1 and J is TRBJ2-3; no definite D call. The length of the CDR3 is 15 residues. Germline assignment: CDR1 SGHRS and CDR2 YFSETQ. The V end was cut by 2 bases, the J end by 1 base, with 11 bases between. CDR3 sequence: CASSFRSVGTDTQYF. The CDR3 DNA sequence: TGCGCCAGCAGCTTTAGGAGTGTGGGCACAGATACGCAGTATTTT.

The V gene is TRBV18, the J gene TRBJ1-5; D gene uncertain. V was cut by 5 bases and J by 2 bases, with 16 bases left in between. The CDR3 spans 16 residues. Germline V gene sequence: CDR1 KGHSH, CDR2 LQKENI. CDR3 loop: CASSASGGGGNQPQHF. In DNA form, the CDR3 reads TGTGCCAGCTCAGCGTCCGGAGGTGGAGGCAATCAGCCCCAGCATTTT.

The rearrangement joins TRBV6-6 to TRBJ2-1; D gene unclear. This CDR3 comprises 16 residues. In germline, CDR1 is MNHNY, CDR2 SVGAGI (reference sequence). Trimming cost V 2 bases and J 0 bases, with 11 bases left between them. CDR3 DNA sequence: TGTGCCAGCAGTTACGGGCAGCCGAGCTCCTACAATGAGCAGTTCTTC. Residues: CASSYGQPSSYNEQFF.

The J gene is TRBJ1-5, the V gene TRBV6-1; no clear D. Trimming took off 1 base at V and 4 bases at J, with 11 bases between the two ends. Germline CDR1 is MNHNS and CDR2 is SASEGT. This CDR3 is built from 15 residues. This CDR3 is CASSEDRYVNQPQHF. The CDR3 DNA is TGTGCCAGCAGTGAAGACCGCTATGTGAATCAGCCCCAGCATTTT.

The chain is built from TRBV19 and TRBJ1-2; D is ambiguous. V gave up 0 bases and J gave up 2 bases, with 7 bases separating them. CDR3 size: 14 residues. Germline CDR1 LNHDA, CDR2 SQIVND (reference sequence). The chain's CDR3 is CASSIDGTNYGYTF. The CDR3 DNA follows: TGTGCCAGTAGTATAGATGGCACGAACTATGGCTACACCTTC. Variable domain in full (rest from reference TRBV19 and TRBJ1-2): DGGITQSPKYLFRKEGQNVTLSCEQNLNHDAMYWYRQDPGQGLRLIYYSQIVNDFQKGDIAEGYSVSREKKESFPLTVTSAQKNPTAFYLCASSIDGTNYGYTFGSGTRLTVV.

The V and J genes are TRBV19 and TRBJ1-1, with D possibly matching TRBD1 (5 bases). In germline, CDR1 is LNHDA, CDR2 SQIVND (reference sequence). The CDR3 is made up of 14 amino acids. The ends were cut back, 2 bases at V and 2 bases at J, with 9 bases in the middle. CDR3 in amino acids: CASSIQGSNTEAFF. Written as DNA, the CDR3 is TGTGCCAGTAGTATACAGGGTAGTAACACTGAAGCTTTCTTT.

The chain combines TRBV5-1 with TRBJ1-1; the D gene is possibly TRBD1 (5 bases). The CDR3 contains 14 residues. In germline, CDR1 is SGHRS, CDR2 YFSETQ. Between the trimmed V and J ends, which lost 4 bases and 1 base, there was a span of 11 bases. The CDR3 sequence is CASSSGDSNTEAFF. As DNA, the CDR3 is TGCGCCAGCAGCAGCGGGGACTCGAACACTGAAGCTTTCTTT.

The chain combines TRBV4-1 with TRBJ2-3, with 9 bases that match TRBD2. CDR1 and CDR2 (germline): MGHRA, YSYEKL. There are 16 residues in the CDR3. Losses at the gene ends were 2 bases for V and 2 bases for J; bases not matched to a gene: 5. CDR3 sequence reads: CASSQTLAGSTDTQYF. The CDR3 DNA is TGCGCCAGCAGCCAAACGCTAGCGGGGTCCACAGATACGCAGTATTTT.

V gene TRBV4-3 combines with J gene TRBJ1-3; no reliable D call. Germline CDR1 reads LGHNA; CDR2 reads YSLEER. Trimming cost V 1 base and J 2 bases, with 9 bases left between them. This CDR3 contains 15 residues. The CDR3 protein is CASSQVFGAGNTIYF. CDR3 DNA sequence: TGCGCCAGCAGCCAAGTTTTCGGGGCTGGAAACACCATATATTTT.

The CDR3 protein is CSAEGSGRGRTEAFF. CDR3 DNA: TGCAGCGCTGAGGGTAGTGGCAGGGGGCGCACTGAAGCTTTCTTT. The chain links TRBV29-1 to TRBJ1-1, with 8 bases matching TRBD1. Per the germline V gene, CDR1 is SQVTM and CDR2 is ANQGSEA. The CDR3 consists of 15 residues. V trimming: 7 bases; J trimming: 4 bases; junction bases outside the gene matches: 14.

This clone was counted a few times. This chain links TRBV5-1 with TRBJ1-1, with D hard to call. The germline V gene has CDR1 SGHRS and CDR2 YFSETQ. CDR3 length equals 13 residues. V shed 0 bases and J shed 0 bases, with 3 bases lying between them. The CDR3 region is CASSLDMNTEAFF. CDR3 in DNA: TGCGCCAGCAGCTTGGACATGAACACTGAAGCTTTCTTT. The full variable domain, rest sourced from reference TRBV5-1 and TRBJ1-1, is KAGVTQTPRYLIKTRGQQVTLSCSPISGHRSVSWYQQTPGQGLQFLFEYFSETQRNKGNFPGRFSGRQFSNSRSEMNVSTLELGDSALYLCASSLDMNTEAFFGQGTRLTVV.

The chain uses TRBV10-3 and TRBJ2-1; D is possibly TRBD2 (7 bases). The length of the CDR3 is 13 residues. Trimming removed 3 bases from V and 7 bases from J, with 10 bases in between. Germline CDR1 reads ENHRY; CDR2 reads SYGVKD. CDR3 nucleotide sequence: TGTGCCATCAGTGAACGGGGGGCGAATGAGCAGTTCTTC. Translated, it gives CAISERGANEQFF.

A single count supports this clone. The chain is built from TRBV19 and TRBJ2-1; 11 bases line up with TRBD2. The CDR3 sequence is 18 residues long. CDR1 and CDR2 from the germline V gene are LNHDA and SQIVND (reference sequence). V was clipped by 4 bases and J by 0 bases; unmatched bases: 8. DNA of the CDR3: TGTGCCAGTAGTAGAAGAGGACTAGCGGGTTACTCCTACAATGAGCAGTTCTTC. This encodes CASSRRGLAGYSYNEQFF.

The V and J genes are TRBV19 and TRBJ2-7; TRBD2 aligns across 7 bases. The CDR3 covers 12 residues. The V segment lost 5 bases and the J segment 2 bases; nucleotides outside the gene matches: 0. CDR1 LNHDA and CDR2 SQIVND come from the germline V gene (reference sequence). In DNA form, the CDR3 reads TGTGCCAGTAGTGGACTAGCCTACGAGCAGTACTTC. Residues: CASSGLAYEQYF.

The rearrangement joins TRBV6-6 to TRBJ1-1; 7 positions agree with TRBD1. CDR3 length: 13 amino acids. Trimming took 5 bases from V and 4 from J; bases not matched to a gene: 4. In germline, CDR1 is MNHNY, CDR2 SVGAGI (reference sequence). The CDR3 protein is CASSGQVRTEAFF. DNA of the CDR3: TGTGCCAGCAGTGGACAGGTTCGCACTGAAGCTTTCTTT.

The chain couples TRBV18 to TRBJ1-3; 7 bases line up with TRBD1. Germline V CDR1 and CDR2: KGHSH, LQKENI. The V segment lost 6 bases and the J segment 2 bases; nucleotides outside the gene matches: 10. This CDR3 is built from 16 residues. CDR3 protein: CASSGGTADTGNTIYF. The CDR3 DNA follows: TGTGCCAGCTCGGGTGGGACAGCAGATACTGGAAACACCATATATTTT. The full variable domain, its missing parts supplied by reference TRBV18 and TRBJ1-3, is NAGVMQNPRHLVRRRGQEARLRCSPMKGHSHVYWYRQLPEEGLKFMVYLQKENIIDESGMPKERFSAEFPKEGPSILRIQQVVRGDSAAYFCASSGGTADTGNTIYFGEGSWLTVV.

The chain couples TRBV9 to TRBJ2-7; D is uncertain. CDR1 is SGDLS and CDR2 is YYNGEE in the germline V gene. This CDR3 contains 16 residues. Trimming left V 0 bases short and J 0 bases short, with 13 bases between. For the CDR3, the DNA is TGTGCCAGCAGCGTAGGTCCGTTCGAGAGCTCCTACGAGCAGTACTTC. It encodes CASSVGPFESSYEQYF.